Each of the 25 T cell receptor beta chains below was sequenced from the same sample in a study of blood T cell repertoires in COVID-19. Only in-frame clones appear in the TCRdb table, and some are missing; sequencing was by immunoSEQ multiplex PCR. The sample carries approximately 200,000 clones, approximately 83% recorded once. Sequencing was performed on peripheral blood. These receptors originate from a human donor with active or convalescent COVID-19. The donor label of this sample is uncertain.

The rearrangement links TRBV30 to TRBJ1-1; TRBD1 is a possible D gene (5 bases). The V end lost 2 bases, the J end lost 3 bases, and 10 bases lay between the germline ends. The V gene's germline CDR1 is GTSNPN and CDR2 SVGIG (reference sequence). There are 13 residues in the CDR3. The CDR3 sequence: CAWSIQAHTEAFF. CDR3 DNA sequence: TGTGCCTGGAGTATACAGGCCCACACTGAAGCTTTCTTT.

The chain is built from TRBV28 and TRBJ1-5; 9 positions agree with TRBD1. This CDR3 has 16 residues. The germline V gene encodes CDR1 MDHEN and CDR2 SYDVKM. The V segment lost 5 bases and the J segment 4 bases; nucleotides outside the gene matches: 9. CDR3 DNA: TGTGCCAGCAGTGGGACAGGGCAAAGGGTAAATCAGCCCCAGCATTTT. It is translated as CASSGTGQRVNQPQHF. Filled out from reference TRBV28 and TRBJ1-5, the complete variable domain reads DVKVTQSSRYLVKRTGEKVFLECVQDMDHENMFWYRQDPGLGLRLIYFSYDVKMKEKGDIPEGYSVSREKKERFSLILESASTNQTSMYLCASSGTGQRVNQPQHFGDGTRLSIL.

To note about this clone: This CDR3 is also generated by other DNA sequences in the sample. This chain connects TRBV5-1 to TRBJ1-5; D might be TRBD1 (6 bases). This CDR3 is built from 14 residues. V shed 0 bases and J shed 3 bases, with 7 bases lying between them. Per the germline V gene, CDR1 is SGHRS and CDR2 is YFSETQ. CDR3 sequence (DNA): TGCGCCAGCAGCTTGGGGGGGCCCAATCAGCCCCAGCATTTT. Residues: CASSLGGPNQPQHF. Together with reference TRBV5-1 and TRBJ1-5, the CDR3 gives the full variable domain: KAGVTQTPRYLIKTRGQQVTLSCSPISGHRSVSWYQQTPGQGLQFLFEYFSETQRNKGNFPGRFSGRQFSNSRSEMNVSTLELGDSALYLCASSLGGPNQPQHFGDGTRLSIL.

This chain uses TRBV9 with TRBJ2-6, with 11 bases fitting TRBD1. V was pared by 4 bases and J by 4 bases, with 10 bases of the junction left unmatched. There are 18 residues in the CDR3. CDR1 is SGDLS and CDR2 is YYNGEE in the germline V gene. The chain's CDR3 is CASSFRTGGRGGANVLTF. The CDR3 DNA reads as TGTGCCAGCAGCTTTAGGACAGGGGGCCGGGGGGGGGCCAACGTCCTGACTTTC. Full variable domain (rest looked up from reference TRBV9 and TRBJ2-6): DSGVTQTPKHLITATGQRVTLRCSPRSGDLSVYWYQQSLDQGLQFLIQYYNGEERAKGNILERFSAQQFPDLHSELNLSSLELGDSALYFCASSFRTGGRGGANVLTFGAGSRLTVL.

This chain connects TRBV6-5 to TRBJ1-2, with TRBD1 as a possible D gene (5 bases). Per the germline V gene, CDR1 is MNHEY and CDR2 is SVGAGI. The V and J ends lost 6 bases and 0 bases respectively, with 14 bases between them. The CDR3 contains 15 residues. The CDR3: CASRTSGQSNYGYTF. The CDR3 nucleotides read TGTGCCAGCAGAACATCAGGACAATCTAACTATGGCTACACCTTC.

This clone occurred a few times. V and J are TRBV7-9 and TRBJ1-2; 7 bases line up with TRBD1. The germline V gene encodes CDR1 SEHNR and CDR2 FQNEAQ (reference sequence). Trimming took 1 base from V and 1 from J; bases not matched to a gene: 0. This CDR3 spans 14 amino acids. The CDR3 loop reads CASSLDRGNYGYTF. CDR3 nucleotide sequence: TGTGCCAGCAGCTTAGACAGGGGTAACTATGGCTACACCTTC.

The rearrangement joins TRBV4-3 to TRBJ1-2, with TRBD1 matching over 7 bases. CDR1 is LGHNA, CDR2 YSLEER, per germline. CDR3 length: 16 residues. Losses at the gene ends were 3 bases for V and 4 bases for J; bases not matched to a gene: 11. DNA of the CDR3: TGCGCCAGCAGCCATTTGAAGGGACAGACAGTCTATGGCTACACCTTC. This encodes CASSHLKGQTVYGYTF.

This clone was recorded a few times. The chain recombines TRBV5-4 with TRBJ2-2, with TRBD2 identical over 10 bases. The CDR3 is 17 amino acids. The V gene's germline CDR1 is SGHNT and CDR2 YYREEE (reference sequence). V was pared by 2 bases and J by 4 bases, with 8 bases of the junction left unmatched. Here the CDR3 reads CASSLGLAGDSTGELFF. The CDR3 nucleotides read TGTGCCAGCAGCTTAGGGCTAGCGGGGGATAGCACCGGGGAGCTGTTTTTT.

The chain is built from TRBV6-5 and TRBJ1-2; 7 bases line up with TRBD1. CDR3 length equals 15 residues. V shed 5 bases and J 3 bases; nucleotides not matched to a gene: 9. The germline V gene has CDR1 MNHEY and CDR2 SVGAGI. CDR3: CASSHRQGMDYGYTF. CDR3 in DNA: TGTGCCAGCAGTCACCGACAGGGAATGGACTATGGCTACACCTTC.

The genes are TRBV28 and TRBJ2-3, with 7 nucleotides matching TRBD2. This CDR3 has 15 residues. Germline CDR1 and CDR2: MDHEN and SYDVKM. Germline trimming cut 2 bases from V and 2 bases from J; bases unmatched to any gene: 4. In DNA form, the CDR3 reads TGTGCCAGCAGTTTAGCGGGGGAATCCACAGATACGCAGTATTTT. This codes for CASSLAGESTDTQYF. Supplemented by reference TRBV28 and TRBJ2-3, the full variable domain reads DVKVTQSSRYLVKRTGEKVFLECVQDMDHENMFWYRQDPGLGLRLIYFSYDVKMKEKGDIPEGYSVSREKKERFSLILESASTNQTSMYLCASSLAGESTDTQYFGPGTRLTVL.

The chain combines TRBV28 with TRBJ2-7; D is possibly TRBD2 (6 bases). This CDR3 contains 15 residues. The germline CDR1 and CDR2 sequences are MDHEN and SYDVKM. Trimming stripped 3 bases from V and 0 bases from J, with 12 bases between. CDR3 coding DNA: TGTGCCAGCAGTTTTAGCGGATCCGCCTCCTACGAGCAGTACTTC. Protein product: CASSFSGSASYEQYF.

The rearrangement joins TRBV6-6 to TRBJ1-6; TRBD1 agrees at 7 bases. CDR3 size: 14 residues. In germline, CDR1 is MNHNY, CDR2 SVGAGI (reference sequence). J was trimmed by 7 bases and V by 5 bases; bases with no gene match: 5. CDR3: CASSRQGLNSPLHF. CDR3 nucleotides: TGTGCCAGCAGTCGACAGGGCTTGAATTCACCCCTCCACTTT.

The sample holds a few counts of this clone. The chain recombines TRBV7-9 with TRBJ2-7, with TRBD1 matching 9 bases. This CDR3 is 13 amino acids long. The V segment lost 5 bases and the J segment 6 bases; nucleotides outside the gene matches: 5. CDR1 is SEHNR, CDR2 FQNEAQ, per germline (reference sequence). Written as DNA, the CDR3 is TGTGCCAGCAGCGAGGTACAGGGGGCCGAGCAGTACTTC. Encoded protein: CASSEVQGAEQYF.

V is TRBV5-4 and J is TRBJ2-7; 7 positions match TRBD2. The CDR3 is 14 amino acids. With V trimmed by 1 base and J by 7 bases, 8 bases remained unmatched. Germline lookup yields CDR1 SGHNT and CDR2 YYREEE (reference sequence). DNA of the CDR3: TGTGCCAGCAGCTTGACACTAGCGAGGGTTGAGCAGTACTTC. Protein sequence: CASSLTLARVEQYF.

The CDR3 coding sequence is TGTGCCAGCTGTTATACCGGAGGGCTAGGTGAGCAGTTCTTC. Translating it yields CASCYTGGLGEQFF. V and J are TRBV19 and TRBJ2-1, with D possibly TRBD2 on 6 matching bases. This CDR3 region has 14 residues. The germline V and J ends were trimmed by 9 bases and 9 bases, with 21 bases remaining between them. Germline V gene data show CDR1 as LNHDA and CDR2 as SQIVND (reference sequence).

This chain links TRBV10-3 with TRBJ2-5, with 13 positions matching TRBD2. CDR3 length: 17 amino acids. Germline trimming cut 3 bases from V and 1 base from J; bases unmatched to any gene: 5. Germline loops: CDR1 ENHRY, CDR2 SYGVKD. The CDR3 coding sequence is TGTGCCATCAGTGACCGTACTAGCGGGGGGGTCCAAGAGACCCAGTACTTC. This translates into CAISDRTSGGVQETQYF.

V usage is TRBV24-1 and J usage is TRBJ1-1; maybe TRBD1 (6 bases). Looked up from germline, CDR1 is KGHDR and CDR2 is SFDVKD. This CDR3 is built from 12 residues. V dropped 7 bases and J dropped 11 bases, with 16 bases sitting between them. The CDR3 here is CATSKTGLTAFF. The CDR3 bases are TGTGCCACCAGCAAAACAGGGCTCACGGCTTTCTTT.

J is TRBJ1-1 and V is TRBV19; no definite D call. The CDR3 is 12 residues long. V lost 3 bases, J lost 7 bases, and 9 bases lay in between. CDR1 is LNHDA, CDR2 SQIVND, per germline (reference sequence). The CDR3 sequence is CASSIEAYEAFF. In DNA form, the CDR3 reads TGTGCCAGTAGTATCGAGGCGTATGAAGCTTTCTTT. The full variable domain, completed using reference TRBV19 and TRBJ1-1, is DGGITQSPKYLFRKEGQNVTLSCEQNLNHDAMYWYRQDPGQGLRLIYYSQIVNDFQKGDIAEGYSVSREKKESFPLTVTSAQKNPTAFYLCASSIEAYEAFFGQGTRLTVV.

The chain has TRBV28 and TRBJ1-2; possible D gene TRBD1, 6 bases. There are 14 residues in the CDR3. Germline V lookup: CDR1 MDHEN, CDR2 SYDVKM. V was clipped by 8 bases and J by 2 bases, with 15 bases between them. The CDR3 region is CASALDRANYGYTF. DNA for the CDR3: TGTGCCAGCGCCCTGGACAGAGCGAACTATGGCTACACCTTC.

This chain joins TRBV10-2 and TRBJ1-5; D ambiguous. This CDR3 is 15 amino acids long. CDR1 is WSHSY, CDR2 SAAADI, per germline. V lost 0 bases and J lost 7, with 13 bases in between. CDR3 nucleotide sequence: TGCGCCAGCAGTGAGTCTCAGGAGGGTTGGCAGCCCCAGCATTTT. This codes for CASSESQEGWQPQHF.

This clone was recorded once. CDR3 sequence (DNA): TGTGCCAGCTCACCACCACTAGCGGGGCACTACGAGCAGTACTTC. This sequence encodes CASSPPLAGHYEQYF. The rearrangement joins TRBV18 to TRBJ2-7; 10 bases map to TRBD2. V lost 0 bases to trimming and J lost 3 bases; unmatched junction nucleotides: 2. This CDR3 has 15 amino acids. Germline assignment: CDR1 KGHSH and CDR2 LQKENI.

The chain links TRBV5-6 to TRBJ1-2; 8 bases align to TRBD1. The CDR3 totals 15 residues. Germline lookup yields CDR1 SGHDT and CDR2 YYEEEE. The junction had 5 bases not matched to a gene; V was cut back by 0 bases and J by 4 bases. The CDR3 reads CASSLAAGGVYGYTF. The CDR3 nucleotides are TGTGCCAGCAGCTTGGCGGCAGGGGGCGTCTATGGCTACACCTTC.

The rearrangement joins TRBV12-3 or TRBV12-4 to TRBJ2-5; D possibly corresponds to TRBD2 (6 bases). The CDR3 is 13 amino acids. Deletions cut 3 bases from V and 5 bases from J, with 10 bases between. The CDR3 bases are TGTGCCAGCAGTTTGGTGGGGAGGGAGACCCAGTACTTC. This gives the protein CASSLVGRETQYF.

This chain links TRBV5-6 with TRBJ1-6; tentative D call: TRBD1 (5 bases). Germline CDR1 and CDR2: SGHDT and YYEEEE. The CDR3 spans 16 residues. The V end was cut by 4 bases, the J end by 9 bases, with 20 bases between. This chain's CDR3 is CASSPNSQGFGSPLHF. CDR3 DNA: TGTGCCAGCAGCCCCAACAGCCAGGGTTTTGGTTCACCCCTCCACTTT.

The chain recombines TRBV7-3 with TRBJ1-5; D is unclear. The CDR3 runs 16 residues. V lost 4 bases, J lost 1 base, and 14 bases lay in between. Germline CDR1 SGHTA, CDR2 FQGTGA. The CDR3 bases are TGTGCCAGCAGCTCAGGCTTACCTTCAAGCAATCAGCCCCAGCATTTT. It translates to CASSSGLPSSNQPQHF.